Reported below is one T cell receptor (beta chain). This CDR3 is 15 amino acids long. The germline V and J ends were trimmed by 0 bases and 2 bases, with 9 bases remaining between them. Germline V gives CDR1 SGHRS, CDR2 YFSETQ. The source of the sample is a study of cytomegalovirus exposure and HLA in healthy donors. 13 Jbeta primers and 60 Vbeta primers were used for the PCR. TCRdb keeps only in-frame clones here, not all; method: immunoSEQ multiplex PCR. This sample yields over 200,000 clones, of which more than 70% are seen a single time; roughly 1.3% belongs to the top ten. The sample consisted of PBMCs. The chain combines TRBV5-1 with TRBJ1-3; possibly TRBD1 for D (5 bases). The sequence was collected from a human donor in good health. Here the CDR3 reads CASSLDAGTGNTIYF. The CDR3 DNA is TGCGCCAGCAGCTTGGATGCAGGGACTGGAAACACCATATATTTT.